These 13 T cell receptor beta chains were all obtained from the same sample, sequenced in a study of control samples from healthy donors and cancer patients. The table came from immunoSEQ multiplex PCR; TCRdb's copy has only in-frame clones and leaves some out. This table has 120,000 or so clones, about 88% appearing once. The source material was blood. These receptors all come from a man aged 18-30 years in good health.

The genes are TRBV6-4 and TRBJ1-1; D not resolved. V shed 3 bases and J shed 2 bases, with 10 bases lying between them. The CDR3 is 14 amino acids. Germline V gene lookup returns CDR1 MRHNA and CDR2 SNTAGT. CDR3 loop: CASSEKEGNTEAFF. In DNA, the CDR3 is TGTGCCAGCAGTGAAAAAGAAGGAAACACTGAAGCTTTCTTT.

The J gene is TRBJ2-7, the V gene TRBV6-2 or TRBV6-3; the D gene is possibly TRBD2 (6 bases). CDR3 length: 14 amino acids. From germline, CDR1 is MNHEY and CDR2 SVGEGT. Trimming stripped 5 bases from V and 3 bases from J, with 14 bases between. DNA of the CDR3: TGTGCCAGCAGTAATCCGGGAGCAGGCTACGAGCAGTACTTC. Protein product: CASSNPGAGYEQYF.

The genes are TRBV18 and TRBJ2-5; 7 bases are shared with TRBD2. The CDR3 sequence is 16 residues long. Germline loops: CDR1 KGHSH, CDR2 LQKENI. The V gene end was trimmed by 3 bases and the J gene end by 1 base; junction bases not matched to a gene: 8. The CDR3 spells CASSPTGLVGQETQYF. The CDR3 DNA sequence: TGTGCCAGCTCACCTACCGGACTAGTAGGCCAAGAGACCCAGTACTTC.

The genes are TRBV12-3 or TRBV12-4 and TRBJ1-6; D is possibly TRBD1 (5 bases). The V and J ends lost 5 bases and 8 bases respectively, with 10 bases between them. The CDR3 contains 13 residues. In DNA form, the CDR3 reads TGTGCCAGCAGTCTGGGACGCCATTCACCCCTCCACTTT. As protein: CASSLGRHSPLHF.

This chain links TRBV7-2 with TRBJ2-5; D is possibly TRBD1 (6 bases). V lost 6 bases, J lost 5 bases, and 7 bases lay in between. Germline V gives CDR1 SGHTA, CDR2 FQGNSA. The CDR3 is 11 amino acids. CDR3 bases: TGTGCCAGCAGGACAGGCGAGACCCAGTACTTC. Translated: CASRTGETQYF.

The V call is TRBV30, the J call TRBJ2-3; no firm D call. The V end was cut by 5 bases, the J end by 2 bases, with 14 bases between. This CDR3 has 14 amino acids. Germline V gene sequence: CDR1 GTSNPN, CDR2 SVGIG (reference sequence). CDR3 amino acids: CAWEVSRSTDTQYF. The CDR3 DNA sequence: TGTGCCTGGGAGGTCAGCCGTTCCACAGATACGCAGTATTTT. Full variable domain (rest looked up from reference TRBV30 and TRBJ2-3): SQTIHQWPATLVQPVGSPLSLECTVEGTSNPNLYWYRQAAGRGLQLLFYSVGIGQISSEVPQNLSASRPQDRQFILSSKKLLLSDSGFYLCAWEVSRSTDTQYFGPGTRLTVL.

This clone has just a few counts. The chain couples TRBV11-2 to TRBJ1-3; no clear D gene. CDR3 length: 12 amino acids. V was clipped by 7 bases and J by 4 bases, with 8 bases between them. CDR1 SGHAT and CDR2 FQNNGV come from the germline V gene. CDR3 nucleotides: TGTGCCAGCACCGTGGGCGGAAACACCATATATTTT. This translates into CASTVGGNTIYF.

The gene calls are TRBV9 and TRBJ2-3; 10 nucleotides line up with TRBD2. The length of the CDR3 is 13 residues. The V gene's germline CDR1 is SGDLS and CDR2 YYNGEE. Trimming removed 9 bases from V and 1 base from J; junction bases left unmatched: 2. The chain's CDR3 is CATGTSGTDTQYF. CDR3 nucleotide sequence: TGTGCCACGGGGACTAGCGGCACAGATACGCAGTATTTT.

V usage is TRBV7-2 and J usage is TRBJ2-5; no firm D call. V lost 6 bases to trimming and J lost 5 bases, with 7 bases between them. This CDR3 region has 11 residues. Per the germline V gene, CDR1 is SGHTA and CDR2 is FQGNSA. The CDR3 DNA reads TGTGCCAGCAGTCGCCGTGAGACCCAGTACTTC. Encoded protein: CASSRRETQYF.

The CDR3 DNA is TGTGCCAGCTCCTTGGACAGGGGGGGGTTTCAGCCCCAGCATTTT. Its translation is CASSLDRGGFQPQHF. This sequence joins TRBV18 and TRBJ1-5, with 10 bases identical to TRBD1. With V trimmed by 6 bases and J by 6 bases, 8 bases remained unmatched. This CDR3 comprises 15 residues. Germline V lookup: CDR1 KGHSH, CDR2 LQKENI.

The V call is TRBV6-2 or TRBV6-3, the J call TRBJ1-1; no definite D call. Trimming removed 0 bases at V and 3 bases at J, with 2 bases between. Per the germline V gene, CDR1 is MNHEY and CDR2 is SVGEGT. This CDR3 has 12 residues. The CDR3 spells CASSYSYTEAFF. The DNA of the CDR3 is TGTGCCAGCAGTTACTCCTACACTGAAGCTTTCTTT.

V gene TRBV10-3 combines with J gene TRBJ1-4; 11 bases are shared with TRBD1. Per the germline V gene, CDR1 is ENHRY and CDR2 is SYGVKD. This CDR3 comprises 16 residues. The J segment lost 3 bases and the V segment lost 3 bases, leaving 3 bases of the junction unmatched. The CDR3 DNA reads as TGTGCCATCAGTGAAGGACAGGGGGCACCTAATGAAAAACTGTTTTTT. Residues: CAISEGQGAPNEKLFF.

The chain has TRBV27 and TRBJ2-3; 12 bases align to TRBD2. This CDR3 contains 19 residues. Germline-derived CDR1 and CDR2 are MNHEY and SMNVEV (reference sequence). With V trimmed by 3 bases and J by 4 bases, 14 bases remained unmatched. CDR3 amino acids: CASSFTGTSGSVTADTQYF. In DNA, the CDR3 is TGTGCCAGCAGTTTTACCGGGACTAGCGGGTCGGTCACAGCAGATACGCAGTATTTT.